The 9 T cell receptor beta chains listed next were all sequenced from one sample in a study of post-analysis software for immune sequencing data. General observations from the study: The study found TRBV5-6, TRBV5-1 and TRBV20-1 among roughly 5 TRBV segments more frequent in patients than controls.

Which antigens these TCRs recognize remains unknown. Included in the TCR beta cDNA libraries were unique molecular identifiers. Each CDR3 protein is one row after TCRdb ran MiXCR on the PCR reads. The sample holds about 770,000 distinct CDR3 sequences; 46% are singletons and the top ten take roughly 5%. Sequenced sample: blood. The receptors here all came from a girl between 5 and 17 years old with multiple sclerosis.

The chain joins TRBV7-2 to TRBJ2-5, with 7 bases matching TRBD2. With V trimmed by 5 bases and J by 5 bases, 11 bases remained unmatched. CDR1 and CDR2 (germline): SGHTA, FQGNSA. The CDR3 is 15 amino acids. CDR3 sequence: CASSPQTSWGETQYF. The CDR3 nucleotides are TGTGCCAGCAGCCCCCAGACTAGCTGGGGGGAGACCCAGTACTTC. The whole variable domain, filled in from reference TRBV7-2 and TRBJ2-5, reads GAGVSQSPSNKVTEKGKDVELRCDPISGHTALYWYRQSLGQGLEFLIYFQGNSAPDKSGLPSDRFSAERTGGSVSTLTIQRTQQEDSAVYLCASSPQTSWGETQYFGPGTRLLVL.

In this sample, this clonotype turned up a few times. The chain has TRBV3-1 and TRBJ2-7; possibly TRBD1 for D (6 bases). The V end was cut by 6 bases, the J end by 0 bases, with 12 bases between. The CDR3 is 14 residues long. CDR1 is LGHDT and CDR2 is YNNKEL in the germline V gene (reference sequence). Here the CDR3 DNA reads TGTGCCAGCAGGAGGACAGCTTCCTCCTACGAGCAGTACTTC. The encoded protein is CASRRTASSYEQYF.

The V and J genes are TRBV6-6 and TRBJ1-2; TRBD1 agrees at 7 bases. The CDR3 loop spans 16 amino acids. Germline CDR1 and CDR2: MNHNY and SVGAGI (reference sequence). V lost 4 bases, J lost 2 bases, and 10 bases stayed unmatched. The CDR3 loop is CASSSSQWGQNYGYTF. The CDR3, as DNA: TGTGCCAGCAGTTCATCCCAGTGGGGACAGAACTATGGCTACACCTTC.

The V gene is TRBV7-9, the J gene TRBJ2-3; TRBD1 matches 7 bases. This CDR3 is built from 15 residues. CDR1 SEHNR and CDR2 FQNEAQ come from the germline V gene (reference sequence). The V segment lost 5 bases and the J segment 0 bases; nucleotides outside the gene matches: 5. The chain's CDR3 is CASSRGQTSTDTQYF. DNA of the CDR3: TGTGCCAGCAGCCGGGGACAGACCAGCACAGATACGCAGTATTTT.

The chain recombines TRBV20-1 with TRBJ1-4; D remains ambiguous. The CDR3 length is 12 residues. Germline V gene data show CDR1 as DFQATT and CDR2 as SNEGSKA (reference sequence). V dropped 3 bases and J dropped 4 bases, with 6 bases sitting between them. The chain's CDR3 is CSASRSNEKLFF. CDR3 DNA sequence: TGCAGTGCTAGCAGGAGTAATGAAAAACTGTTTTTT.

V and J are TRBV27 and TRBJ2-1; D gene ambiguous. Trimming took off 0 bases at V and 3 bases at J, with 12 bases between the two ends. CDR3 length: 16 amino acids. From germline, CDR1 is MNHEY and CDR2 SMNVEV (reference sequence). The CDR3, as DNA: TGTGCCAGCAGTTTATCGGCAGGCGAAATCTACAATGAGCAGTTCTTC. This encodes CASSLSAGEIYNEQFF.

This clonotype was seen many times. V usage is TRBV6-5 and J usage is TRBJ2-6, with unresolved D. The ends were cut back, 0 bases at V and 2 bases at J, with 8 bases in the middle. CDR1 MNHEY and CDR2 SVGAGI come from the germline V gene. CDR3 size: 16 residues. The CDR3 sequence is CASSYSDGTGANVLTF. DNA for the CDR3: TGTGCCAGCAGTTACTCGGATGGGACTGGGGCCAACGTCCTGACTTTC.

The genes are TRBV7-9 and TRBJ2-7, with 10 bases fitting TRBD1. CDR1 and CDR2 (germline): SEHNR, FQNEAQ (reference sequence). This CDR3 has 15 amino acids. The V gene end was trimmed by 5 bases and the J gene end by 7 bases; junction bases not matched to a gene: 11. The CDR3 DNA is TGTGCCAGCAGCGGGCCGGGACAGGGGTCAAAAGAGCAGTACTTC. Its translation is CASSGPGQGSKEQYF.

Ten or more counts support this clonotype. This sequence joins TRBV13 and TRBJ2-7; 8 bases line up with TRBD1. The length of the CDR3 is 14 residues. The germline gives CDR1 PRHDT, CDR2 FYEKMQ (reference sequence). The ends lost 5 bases at V and 1 base at J; junction bases unmatched: 4. The CDR3 here is CASSLGQVSYEQYF. CDR3 DNA sequence: TGTGCCAGCAGCCTGGGACAGGTTTCCTACGAGCAGTACTTC.